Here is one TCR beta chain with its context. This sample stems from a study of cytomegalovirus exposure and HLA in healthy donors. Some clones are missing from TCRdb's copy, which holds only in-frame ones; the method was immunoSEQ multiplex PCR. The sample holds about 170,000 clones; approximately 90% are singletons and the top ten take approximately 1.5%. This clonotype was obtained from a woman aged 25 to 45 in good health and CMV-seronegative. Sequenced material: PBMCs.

This chain's CDR3 is CASSKKRAGLTDTQYF. CDR3 bases: TGTGCCAGCAGCAAAAAACGGGCAGGGCTAACAGATACGCAGTATTTT. This chain joins TRBV21-1 and TRBJ2-3; the D call TRBD1 from the table was never checked on the DNA. TRBV21-1 constitutes a pseudogene. The CDR3 sequence is 16 residues long.